These 14 T cell receptor beta chains originate from one sample sequenced in a study of cytomegalovirus exposure and HLA in healthy donors. Both 60 Vbeta primers and 13 Jbeta primers went into the PCR. TCRdb's copy holds only in-frame clones and misses some; the assay was immunoSEQ multiplex PCR. Here the sample spans more than 80,000 clones, about three quarters being singletons. The sequenced material came from PBMCs. These receptors came from a boy younger than 18 in good health and CMV-seronegative.

The J gene is TRBJ2-1, the V gene TRBV12-5, with a tentative D call TRBD2 (7 bases). The V and J ends lost 6 bases and 3 bases respectively, with 15 bases between them. The CDR3 sequence is 15 residues long. Germline V lookup: CDR1 LGHNT, CDR2 FRNRAP. The chain's CDR3 is CASGPGGGSYNEQFF. CDR3 DNA: TGTGCTAGTGGCCCCGGGGGCGGGAGCTACAATGAGCAGTTCTTC.

This rearrangement joins TRBV18 to TRBJ1-1; 10 nucleotides align to TRBD1. CDR3 length: 16 residues. V was pared by 3 bases and J by 7 bases, with 11 bases of the junction left unmatched. Germline CDR1 and CDR2: KGHSH and LQKENI. CDR3 region: CASSPRQTGGEDEAFF. The CDR3 DNA follows: TGTGCCAGCTCACCGCGCCAGACAGGGGGCGAAGATGAAGCTTTCTTT.

The rearrangement links TRBV7-9 to TRBJ1-1, with D hard to call. The CDR3 contains 12 residues. The V end was cut by 5 bases, the J end by 4 bases, with 8 bases between. Per the germline V gene, CDR1 is SEHNR and CDR2 is FQNEAQ (reference sequence). The CDR3 here is CASSHEFTEAFF. The CDR3 coding sequence is TGTGCCAGCAGCCACGAGTTCACTGAAGCTTTCTTT.

V is TRBV7-2 and J is TRBJ1-1; possibly TRBD1 for D (6 bases). The V end lost 3 bases, the J end lost 3 bases, and 17 bases lay between the germline ends. Germline loops: CDR1 SGHTA, CDR2 FQGNSA. CDR3 length equals 16 residues. As DNA, the CDR3 is TGTGCCAGCAGCTTGGGACAAAAGTTTCTTTACACTGAAGCTTTCTTT. Translation gives CASSLGQKFLYTEAFF.

V and J are TRBV5-1 and TRBJ2-5; no clear D gene. CDR1 is SGHRS and CDR2 is YFSETQ in the germline V gene. The CDR3 loop spans 13 amino acids. Trimming took off 4 bases at V and 4 bases at J, with 11 bases between the two ends. CDR3 sequence reads: CASSLHSTETQYF. The CDR3 DNA reads as TGCGCCAGCAGCCTACATAGCACAGAGACCCAGTACTTC. The variable domain in full, with the rest retrieved from reference TRBV5-1 and TRBJ2-5, is KAGVTQTPRYLIKTRGQQVTLSCSPISGHRSVSWYQQTPGQGLQFLFEYFSETQRNKGNFPGRFSGRQFSNSRSEMNVSTLELGDSALYLCASSLHSTETQYFGPGTRLLVL.

There are a few counts of this clone. The J gene is TRBJ2-7, the V gene TRBV9; tentative D call: TRBD1 (6 bases). Trimming cost V 4 bases and J 7 bases, with 18 bases left between them. Germline V gene data show CDR1 as SGDLS and CDR2 as YYNGEE. The CDR3 length is 14 residues. CDR3 region: CASSRRGAQGEQYF. CDR3 nucleotide sequence: TGTGCCAGCAGCCGTCGAGGGGCCCAGGGGGAGCAGTACTTC.

The CDR3 sequence is CASKLGQGGNEQFF. CDR3 DNA: TGTGCCAGCAAATTAGGACAGGGGGGCAATGAGCAGTTCTTC. The chain carries TRBV2 and TRBJ2-1; TRBD1 agrees at 10 bases. Germline CDR1 is SNHLY and CDR2 is FYNNEI. This CDR3 contains 14 residues. J gave up 6 bases and V 7 bases, and 6 bases lay outside the gene matches. Looking up the rest from reference TRBV2 and TRBJ2-1 gives the full variable domain: EPEVTQTPSHQVTQMGQEVILRCVPISNHLYFYWYRQILGQKVEFLVSFYNNEISEKSEIFDDQFSVERPDGSNFTLKIRSTKLEDSAMYFCASKLGQGGNEQFFGPGTRLTVL.

V is TRBV11-2 and J is TRBJ2-5; 9 bases are a match to TRBD1. Germline V gene lookup returns CDR1 SGHAT and CDR2 FQNNGV. CDR3 length equals 15 residues. With 4 bases clipped from V and 4 bases from J, the junction kept 7 bases outside the gene matches. CDR3 sequence: CASSSGQGPGETQYF. The DNA for the CDR3 is TGTGCCAGCAGCTCGGGACAGGGACCGGGAGAGACCCAGTACTTC.

V usage is TRBV6-5 and J usage is TRBJ1-1; D is possibly TRBD1 (6 bases). Looked up from germline, CDR1 is MNHEY and CDR2 is SVGAGI. This CDR3 is built from 15 residues. The ends were cut back, 10 bases at V and 1 base at J, with 19 bases in the middle. The CDR3 is CATLNREPGNTEAFF. The DNA for the CDR3 is TGTGCCACCTTAAACAGGGAGCCAGGGAACACTGAAGCTTTCTTT.

The chain is built from TRBV18 and TRBJ2-7; no definite D call. CDR1 is KGHSH and CDR2 is LQKENI in the germline V gene. CDR3 length equals 14 residues. Trimming left V 2 bases short and J 0 bases short, with 8 bases between. As DNA, the CDR3 is TGTGCCAGCTCACCAGGCGCTAGCTCCTACGAGCAGTACTTC. Its translation: CASSPGASSYEQYF.

This chain joins TRBV27 and TRBJ2-3; 7 nucleotides line up with TRBD2. The V gene end was trimmed by 6 bases and the J gene end by 5 bases; junction bases not matched to a gene: 11. Germline values: CDR1 MNHEY, CDR2 SMNVEV (reference sequence). The CDR3 covers 15 residues. CDR3 sequence (DNA): TGTGCCAGCAGCCCGACTAGCCGGATTAGAGATACGCAGTATTTT. Protein: CASSPTSRIRDTQYF.

The chain links TRBV5-1 to TRBJ2-1; 7 nucleotides match TRBD2. Trimming at V came to 0 bases and at J to 0 bases, leaving 3 bases not matched to a gene. Germline V gives CDR1 SGHRS, CDR2 YFSETQ. The CDR3 extends over 16 amino acids. Here the CDR3 DNA reads TGCGCCAGCAGCTTGGTTAGCGGGCACTCCTACAATGAGCAGTTCTTC. Protein sequence: CASSLVSGHSYNEQFF.

The chain has TRBV2 and TRBJ1-5; possibly TRBD1 for D (5 bases). The V end was cut by 3 bases, the J end by 5 bases, with 11 bases between. Germline assignment: CDR1 SNHLY and CDR2 FYNNEI. This CDR3 contains 14 residues. In DNA, the CDR3 is TGTGCCAGCAGTGACCAGACAGAGGATCAGCCCCAGCATTTT. Translation: CASSDQTEDQPQHF.

Written as DNA, the CDR3 is TGTGCCAGCAGTGAAGGTAGCGGGGGGAACACCGGGGAGCTGTTTTTT. This codes for CASSEGSGGNTGELFF. This chain connects TRBV6-1 to TRBJ2-2; 9 bases are a match to TRBD2. V shed 1 base, J shed 1 base, and the junction held 1 base outside the gene matches. The germline V gene has CDR1 MNHNS and CDR2 SASEGT. The CDR3 length is 16 residues.